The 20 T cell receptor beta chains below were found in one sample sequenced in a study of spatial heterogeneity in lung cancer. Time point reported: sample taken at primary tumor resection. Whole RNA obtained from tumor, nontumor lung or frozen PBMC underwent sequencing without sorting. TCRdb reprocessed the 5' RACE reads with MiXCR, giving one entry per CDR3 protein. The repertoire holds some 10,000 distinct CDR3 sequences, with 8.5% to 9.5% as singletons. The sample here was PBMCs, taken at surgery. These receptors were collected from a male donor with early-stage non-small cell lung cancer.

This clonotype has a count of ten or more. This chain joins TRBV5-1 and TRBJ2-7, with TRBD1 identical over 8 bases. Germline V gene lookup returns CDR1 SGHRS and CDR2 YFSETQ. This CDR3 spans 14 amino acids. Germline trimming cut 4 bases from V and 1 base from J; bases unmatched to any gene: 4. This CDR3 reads CASSTRDRSYEQYF. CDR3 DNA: TGCGCCAGCAGCACAAGGGACAGGTCCTACGAGCAGTACTTC.

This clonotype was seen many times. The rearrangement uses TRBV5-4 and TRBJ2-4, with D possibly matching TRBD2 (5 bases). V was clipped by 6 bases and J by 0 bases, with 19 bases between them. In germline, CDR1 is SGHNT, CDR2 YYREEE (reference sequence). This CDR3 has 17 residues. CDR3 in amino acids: CASTQSGAALAKNIQYF. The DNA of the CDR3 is TGTGCCAGCACCCAATCTGGAGCGGCTCTAGCCAAAAACATTCAGTACTTC.

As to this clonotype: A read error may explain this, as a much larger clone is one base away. The CDR3: CVSSGDSTNEKLFF. DNA for the CDR3: TGTGTCAGCAGCGGGGACAGTACTAATGAAAAACTGTTTTTT. The chain employs TRBV9 and TRBJ1-4; 7 positions match TRBD1. The CDR3 covers 14 residues. CDR1 is SGDLS and CDR2 is YYNGEE in the germline V gene.

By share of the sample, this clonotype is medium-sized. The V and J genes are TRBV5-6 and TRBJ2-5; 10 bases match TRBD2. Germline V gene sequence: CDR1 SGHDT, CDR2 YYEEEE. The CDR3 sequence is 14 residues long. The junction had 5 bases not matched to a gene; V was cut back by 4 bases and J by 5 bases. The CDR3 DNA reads TGTGCCAGCAGCCGCACTAGCGGGGCGGAGACCCAGTACTTC. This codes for CASSRTSGAETQYF.

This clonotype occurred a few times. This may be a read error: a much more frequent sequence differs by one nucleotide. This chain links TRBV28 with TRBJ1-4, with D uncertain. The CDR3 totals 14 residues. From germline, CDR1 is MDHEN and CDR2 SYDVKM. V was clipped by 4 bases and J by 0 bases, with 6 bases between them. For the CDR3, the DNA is TGTGCCAGCAGTTGGGTCGCAACTAATGAAAAACTGTTTTTT. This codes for CASSWVATNEKLFF.

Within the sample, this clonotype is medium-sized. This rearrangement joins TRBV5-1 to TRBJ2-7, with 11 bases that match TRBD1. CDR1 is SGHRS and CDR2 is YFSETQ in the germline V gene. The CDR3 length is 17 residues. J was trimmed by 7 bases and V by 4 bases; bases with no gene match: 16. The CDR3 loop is CASSRNLHGQGAREQYF. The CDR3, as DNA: TGCGCCAGCAGCAGGAACCTTCACGGACAGGGGGCTCGGGAGCAGTACTTC.

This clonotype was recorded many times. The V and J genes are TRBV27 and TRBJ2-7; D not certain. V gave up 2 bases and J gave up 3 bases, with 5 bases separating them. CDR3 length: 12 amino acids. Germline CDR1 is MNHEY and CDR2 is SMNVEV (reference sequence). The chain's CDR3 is CASSLTGYEQYF. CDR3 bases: TGTGCCAGCAGTTTAACCGGCTACGAGCAGTACTTC.

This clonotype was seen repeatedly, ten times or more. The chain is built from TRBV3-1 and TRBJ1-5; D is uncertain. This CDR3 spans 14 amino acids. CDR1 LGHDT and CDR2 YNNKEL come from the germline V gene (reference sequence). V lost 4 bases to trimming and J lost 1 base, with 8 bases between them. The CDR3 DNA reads TGTGCCAGCAGCCGTCGGAGCAGCAATCAGCCCCAGCATTTT. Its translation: CASSRRSSNQPQHF. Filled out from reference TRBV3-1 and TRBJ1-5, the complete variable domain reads DTAVSQTPKYLVTQMGNDKSIKCEQNLGHDTMYWYKQDSKKFLKIMFSYNNKELIINETVPNRFSPKSPDKAHLNLHINSLELGDSAVYFCASSRRSSNQPQHFGDGTRLSIL.

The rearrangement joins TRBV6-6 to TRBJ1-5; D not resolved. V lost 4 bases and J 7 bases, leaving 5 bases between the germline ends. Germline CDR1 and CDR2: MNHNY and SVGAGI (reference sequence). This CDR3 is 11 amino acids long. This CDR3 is CASSSEQPQHF. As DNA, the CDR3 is TGTGCCAGCAGTTCCGAACAGCCCCAGCATTTT.

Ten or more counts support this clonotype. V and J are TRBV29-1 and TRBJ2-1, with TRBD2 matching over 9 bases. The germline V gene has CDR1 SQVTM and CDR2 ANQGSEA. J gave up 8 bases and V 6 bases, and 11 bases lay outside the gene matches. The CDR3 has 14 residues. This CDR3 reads CSVIGVSGGDEQFF. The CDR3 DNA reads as TGCAGCGTCATCGGTGTTAGCGGGGGAGATGAGCAGTTCTTC.

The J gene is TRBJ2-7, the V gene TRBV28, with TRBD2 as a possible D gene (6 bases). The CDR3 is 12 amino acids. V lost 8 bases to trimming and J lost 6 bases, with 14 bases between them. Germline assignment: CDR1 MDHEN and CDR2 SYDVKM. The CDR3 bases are TGTGCCAGCGGGGGAAGCGGGCGCGAGCAGTACTTC. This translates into CASGGSGREQYF.

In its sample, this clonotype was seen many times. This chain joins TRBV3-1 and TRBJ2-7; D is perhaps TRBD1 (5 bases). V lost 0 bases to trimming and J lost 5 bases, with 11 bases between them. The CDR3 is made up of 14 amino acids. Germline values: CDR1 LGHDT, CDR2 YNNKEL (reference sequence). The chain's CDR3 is CASSQDWQGHEQYF. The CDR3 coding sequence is TGTGCCAGCAGCCAAGATTGGCAGGGCCACGAGCAGTACTTC.

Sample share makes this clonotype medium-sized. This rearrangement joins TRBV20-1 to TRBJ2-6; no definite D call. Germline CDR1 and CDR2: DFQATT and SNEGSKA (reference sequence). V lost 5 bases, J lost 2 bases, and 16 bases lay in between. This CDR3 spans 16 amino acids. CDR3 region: CSAAPRPGTGANVLTF. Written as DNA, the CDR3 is TGCAGTGCTGCACCTCGGCCAGGTACTGGGGCCAACGTCCTGACTTTC.

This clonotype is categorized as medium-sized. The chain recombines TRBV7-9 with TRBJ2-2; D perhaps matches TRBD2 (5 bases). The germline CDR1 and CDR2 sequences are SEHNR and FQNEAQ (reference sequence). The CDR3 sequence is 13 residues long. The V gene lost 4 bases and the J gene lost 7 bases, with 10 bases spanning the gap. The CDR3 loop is CASSSPGIGELFF. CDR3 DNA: TGTGCCAGCAGCTCCCCCGGGATCGGGGAGCTGTTTTTT.

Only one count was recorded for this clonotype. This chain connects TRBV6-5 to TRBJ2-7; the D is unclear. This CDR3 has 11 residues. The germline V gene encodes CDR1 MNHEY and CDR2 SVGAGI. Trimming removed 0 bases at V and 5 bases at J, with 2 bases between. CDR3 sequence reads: CASSYSDEQYF. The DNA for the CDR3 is TGTGCCAGCAGTTACTCGGACGAGCAGTACTTC.

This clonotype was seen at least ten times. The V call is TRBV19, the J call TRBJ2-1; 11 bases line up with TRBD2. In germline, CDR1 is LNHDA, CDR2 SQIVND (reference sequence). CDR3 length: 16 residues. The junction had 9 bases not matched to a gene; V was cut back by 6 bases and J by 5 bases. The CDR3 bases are TGTGCCAGTAGCCCTACTAGCGGGGGACCCAACAATGAGCAGTTCTTC. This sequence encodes CASSPTSGGPNNEQFF.

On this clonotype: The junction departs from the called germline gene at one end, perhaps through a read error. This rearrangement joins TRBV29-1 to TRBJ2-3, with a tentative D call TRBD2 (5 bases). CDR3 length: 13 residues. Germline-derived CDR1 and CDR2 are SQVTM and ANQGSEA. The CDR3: CSGTPRATHTQYF. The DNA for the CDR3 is TGCAGCGGGACCCCGAGGGCCACACATACGCAGTATTTT.

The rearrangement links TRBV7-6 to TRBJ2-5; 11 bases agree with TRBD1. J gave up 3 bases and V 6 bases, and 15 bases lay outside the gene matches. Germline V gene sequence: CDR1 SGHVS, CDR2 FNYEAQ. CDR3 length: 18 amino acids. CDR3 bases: TGTGCCAGCAGGCGCCGGACAGGGGGCGCAAGGATCGAAGAGACCCAGTACTTC. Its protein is CASRRRTGGARIEETQYF. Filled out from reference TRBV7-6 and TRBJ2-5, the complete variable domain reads GAGVSQSPRYKVTKRGQDVALRCDPISGHVSLYWYRQALGQGPEFLTYFNYEAQQDKSGLPNDRFSAERPEGSISTLTIQRTEQRDSAMYRCASRRRTGGARIEETQYFGPGTRLLVL.

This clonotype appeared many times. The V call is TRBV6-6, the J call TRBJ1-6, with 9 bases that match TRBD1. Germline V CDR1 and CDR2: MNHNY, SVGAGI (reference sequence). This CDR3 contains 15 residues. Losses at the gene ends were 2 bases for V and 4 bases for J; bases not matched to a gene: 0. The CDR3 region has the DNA TGTGCCAGCAGTTACGGGACAGGGTATAATTCACCCCTCCACTTT. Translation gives CASSYGTGYNSPLHF.

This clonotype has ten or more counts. CDR3 sequence reads: CASSPNTPGTEQFF. The CDR3 DNA is TGTGCCAGCAGCCCCAACACCCCAGGGACGGAGCAGTTCTTC. V usage is TRBV3-1 and J usage is TRBJ2-1, with D perhaps matching TRBD1 or TRBD2 (5 bases each). The V gene's germline CDR1 is LGHDT and CDR2 YNNKEL (reference sequence). The CDR3 consists of 14 residues. V gave up 4 bases and J gave up 10 bases, with 17 bases separating them.